The 3 T cell receptor beta chains presented below share a single source sample, sequenced in a study of blood T cells in healthy people across ages. PCR was performed a second time for 7 to 11 cycles using a sample-barcoded 5' primer and a J-beta primer mix. TCRdb re-analysed the 5' RACE reads in MiXCR, keeping a single row per CDR3 protein. Here the sample spans over a million distinct CDR3 sequences, about 42% being singletons. The sequencing input was blood. These receptors all come from a woman younger than 30 in good health.

The chain combines TRBV6-2 or TRBV6-3 with TRBJ2-5; no firm D call. TRBJ2-7 matches the DNA end more closely, so the J call is doubtful. Per germline, CDR1 MNHEY and CDR2 SVGEGT. This CDR3 comprises 13 residues. The chain's CDR3 is CASSYSSPSEQYF. The CDR3 nucleotides are TGTGCCAGCAGTTACTCATCGCCGTCCGAGCAGTACTTC.

A remark on this clonotype: At one end, the junction sequence differs from germline, possibly due to a read error. This chain links TRBV29-1 with TRBJ1-2; possibly TRBD1 for D (6 bases). CDR1 SQVTM and CDR2 ANQGSEA come from the germline V gene. The CDR3 has 12 residues. CDR3: CNVERQDYGYTF. The CDR3 DNA sequence: TGCAACGTTGAGAGACAGGACTATGGCTACACCTTC.

This rearrangement joins TRBV18 to TRBJ2-7, with TRBD1 matching 8 bases. The V gene's germline CDR1 is KGHSH and CDR2 LQKENI. The CDR3 consists of 16 residues. The junction had 13 bases not matched to a gene; V was cut back by 3 bases and J by 6 bases. The CDR3 nucleotides read TGTGCCAGCTCACCTTTCACAGGGGGATTGGGTGGCGAGCAGTACTTC. Translating gives CASSPFTGGLGGEQYF.